This is a list of T cell receptor beta chains from one sample in a study of blood T cell repertoires in COVID-19. Repertoires were generated with immunoSEQ multiplex PCR, while TCRdb's copy carries only in-frame clones and drops some. The repertoire holds approximately 160,000 clones, with around 85% as singletons. The specimen was peripheral blood. Every receptor here comes from a woman in her 70s with acute or convalescent COVID-19. CDR3s include the opening cysteine and the closing phenylalanine or tryptophan. D genes are given only for firm matches. Size is omitted from some rows. Given values are once, few, many or a class for expanded clones.

>TRBJ2-1|TRBV10-2|TRBD1|.
CASSDRDIRGEQFF
TGCGCCAGCAGCGACCGGGACATCAGGGGGGAGCAGTTCTTC
>TRBJ1-2|TRBV28|.|.
CASSLISPGIYGYTF
TGTGCCAGCAGTTTAATTAGCCCAGGGATTTATGGCTACACCTTC
>TRBJ1-2|TRBV7-9|TRBD1|once
CASSLRGQGAYGYTF
TGTGCCAGCAGCTTGAGGGGACAGGGGGCCTATGGCTACACCTTC
>TRBJ1-1|TRBV10-3|TRBD1|once
CAIQDRGMNTEAFF
TGTGCCATCCAAGACAGGGGCATGAACACTGAAGCTTTCTTT
>TRBJ2-5|TRBV9|.|.
CASSVATGYQETQYF
TGTGCCAGCAGCGTAGCTACCGGGTACCAAGAGACCCAGTACTTC
>TRBJ1-2|TRBV30|TRBD1|.
CAWGTGDFSGYTF
TGTGCCTGGGGGACAGGGGATTTTAGCGGCTACACCTTC
>TRBJ1-6|TRBV6-1|.|.
CASSEGSGGNSPLHF
TGTGCCAGCAGTGAGGGATCGGGAGGGAATTCACCCCTCCACTTT
>TRBJ1-2|TRBV2|TRBD1|.
CASSEVMGQGVVYTF
TGTGCCAGCAGTGAAGTAATGGGACAGGGCGTAGTCTACACCTTC
>TRBJ1-4|TRBV7-2|.|.
CASSRPGFNEKLFF
TGTGCCAGCAGCCGCCCGGGGTTTAATGAAAAACTGTTTTTT
>TRBJ2-3|TRBV30|TRBD2|once
CAWSVLASGRRSDTQYF
TGTGCCTGGAGTGTCTTGGCTAGCGGGAGAAGATCAGATACGCAGTATTTT
>TRBJ1-1|TRBV11-2|.|few
CASSLLRGMNTEAFF
TGTGCCAGCAGCTTGTTAAGGGGGATGAACACTGAAGCTTTCTTT
>TRBJ1-2|TRBV3-1/TRBV3-2|TRBD1|.
CASSHHRDRGYGYTF
TGTGCCAGCAGCCATCACCGGGACAGGGGGTATGGCTACACCTTC
>TRBJ1-3|TRBV2|.|.
CASRRGAGNTIYF
TGTGCCAGCCGCAGGGGTGCTGGAAACACCATATATTTT
>TRBJ2-1|TRBV5-5|.|.
CASSLFQGRYNEQFF
TGTGCCAGCAGCTTGTTTCAGGGGCGGTACAATGAGCAGTTCTTC
>TRBJ2-3|TRBV7-2|TRBD2|.
CASSFGLAGGADTQYF
TGTGCCAGCAGCTTCGGACTAGCGGGGGGTGCAGATACGCAGTATTTT
>TRBJ2-1|TRBV7-3|TRBD1|once
CASSQGQGSHNEQFF
TGTGCCAGCAGCCAGGGACAGGGTTCCCACAATGAGCAGTTCTTC
>TRBJ1-2|TRBV6-5|TRBD1|.
CAVWDSLIYGYTF
TGTGCCGTCTGGGACAGTCTTATCTATGGCTACACCTTC
>TRBJ1-2|TRBV4-2|.|once
CASREQWTNYGYTF
TGTGCCAGCAGAGAACAGTGGACTAACTATGGCTACACCTTC
>TRBJ2-7|TRBV19|.|.
CASSIWSTGTYEQYF
TGTGCCAGTAGTATATGGTCGACTGGAACCTACGAGCAGTACTTC
>TRBJ1-1|TRBV28|.|.
CASSQQALNTEAFF
TGTGCCAGCAGTCAACAGGCCCTAAACACTGAAGCTTTCTTT
>TRBJ2-7|TRBV28|.|.
CASSGAATSYEQYF
TGTGCCAGCAGTGGAGCGGCTACCTCCTACGAGCAGTACTTC
>TRBJ1-5|TRBV19|TRBD1|once
CASSISGGVNQPQHF
TGTGCCAGTAGTATATCAGGGGGCGTTAATCAGCCCCAGCATTTT
>TRBJ1-4|TRBV24-1|TRBD1|.
CATSDPGQGGPEKLFF
TGTGCCACCAGTGACCCGGGACAGGGTGGGCCTGAAAAACTGTTTTTT
>TRBJ1-3|TRBV10-2|TRBD1|.
CASSSGTVGNTIYF
TGCGCCAGCAGTTCCGGGACAGTCGGGAACACCATATATTTT
>TRBJ2-5|TRBV7-3|.|.
CASSLKGGRETQYF
TGTGCCAGCAGCTTAAAAGGGGGAAGAGAGACCCAGTACTTC
>TRBJ2-1|TRBV6-5|.|.
CASQTESFISDEQFF
TGTGCCAGCCAAACTGAGTCTTTTATTAGCGATGAGCAGTTCTTC
>TRBJ2-7|TRBV5-1|TRBD1|.
CASSLNGGQAAYEQYF
TGCGCCAGCAGCTTGAATGGCGGACAGGCCGCCTACGAGCAGTACTTC
>TRBJ1-2|TRBV7-9|.|few
CASSQNIQGLRSYTF
TGTGCCAGCAGCCAAAACATACAGGGCCTGCGTAGCTACACCTTC
>TRBJ2-3|TRBV6-5|.|.
CASSLRSPSTDTQYF
TGTGCCAGCAGTCTCAGGTCCCCGAGCACAGATACGCAGTATTTT
>TRBJ1-2|TRBV13|TRBD1|.
CASSLKNRGDYGYTF
TGTGCCAGCAGCCTTAAAAACAGGGGGGACTATGGCTACACCTTC
>TRBJ2-7|TRBV24-1|TRBD1|.
CATSDPGTGSGYEQYF
TGTGCCACCAGTGATCCCGGGACAGGGTCGGGTTACGAGCAGTACTTC
>TRBJ2-2|TRBV28|TRBD1|once
CASKNQGAGGELFF
TGTGCCAGCAAAAATCAGGGGGCGGGCGGGGAGCTGTTTTTT
>TRBJ1-5|TRBV28|.|.
CASSLPGMGNQPQHF
TGTGCCAGCAGTTTGCCCGGGATGGGCAATCAGCCCCAGCATTTT
>TRBJ1-2|TRBV6-5|.|.
CASSRTGLFYGYTF
TGTGCCAGCAGTCGCACAGGGTTATTCTATGGCTACACCTTC
>TRBJ2-6|TRBV9|TRBD2|.
CASSGGTSSSGANVLTF
TGTGCCAGCAGCGGCGGGACTAGTTCCTCTGGGGCCAACGTCCTGACTTTC
>TRBJ1-1|TRBV7-9|.|.
CASSLPTGWGNTEAFF
TGTGCCAGCAGCCTACCTACAGGGTGGGGAAACACTGAAGCTTTCTTT
>TRBJ1-6|TRBV4-1|.|.
CASSQDLTRGDSPLHF
TGCGCCAGCAGCCAAGACTTGACCAGGGGTGATTCACCCCTCCACTTT
>TRBJ2-1|TRBV19|TRBD1|.
CASSIARDRPYNEQFF
TGTGCCAGTAGTATCGCCCGGGACAGACCCTACAATGAGCAGTTCTTC
>TRBJ1-1|TRBV24-1|.|.
CATRAGDSLTEAFF
TGTGCCACCAGGGCCGGAGACAGTCTCACTGAAGCTTTCTTT
>TRBJ2-5|TRBV4-2|TRBD1|.
CASSQGQQETQYF
TGTGCCAGCAGCCAGGGACAGCAAGAGACCCAGTACTTC
>TRBJ1-2|TRBV7-9|.|once
CASSRLAGLGYTF
TGTGCCAGCAGCCGTTTGGCGGGGTTAGGCTACACCTTC
>TRBJ2-2|TRBV4-1|TRBD1|.
CASSQPGQGSGELFF
TGCGCCAGCAGCCAACCGGGACAGGGGTCCGGGGAGCTGTTTTTT
>TRBJ2-2|TRBV2|.|.
CASSPVLNTGELFF
TGTGCCAGCAGTCCGGTCCTTAACACCGGGGAGCTGTTTTTT
>TRBJ1-2|TRBV29-1|.|.
CSVGGRANNYGYTF
TGCAGCGTTGGTGGCAGGGCAAATAACTATGGCTACACCTTC
>TRBJ2-1|TRBV7-2|TRBD1|.
CASSLEGAVHNEQFF
TGTGCCAGCAGCTTAGAGGGGGCGGTACACAATGAGCAGTTCTTC
>TRBJ2-6|TRBV4-2|TRBD1|.
CASSPTGVNSGANVLTF
TGTGCCAGCAGCCCGACAGGGGTGAACTCTGGGGCCAACGTCCTGACTTTC
>TRBJ1-2|TRBV28|TRBD1|.
CASRGTDRVDYGYTF
TGTGCCAGCAGAGGGACAGACCGGGTGGACTATGGCTACACCTTC
>TRBJ1-4|TRBV18|.|.
CASSPITGPKLFF
TGTGCCAGCTCACCCATAACAGGTCCAAAACTGTTTTTT
>TRBJ1-4|TRBV6-5|TRBD1|once
CASSRTGTVNEKLFF
TGTGCCAGCAGCAGAACCGGGACAGTGAATGAAAAACTGTTTTTT
>TRBJ2-2|TRBV7-8|.|.
CASSLLPQGELFF
TGTGCCAGCAGCTTACTACCTCAAGGGGAGCTGTTTTTT
>TRBJ2-1|TRBV7-2|.|.
CASSLGGNYNEQFF
TGTGCCAGCAGCTTGGGCGGGAATTACAATGAGCAGTTCTTC
>TRBJ2-1|TRBV2|.|.
CASSYRGQSSYNEQFF
TGTGCCAGCAGTTACAGAGGACAGAGCTCCTACAATGAGCAGTTCTTC
>TRBJ2-1|TRBV5-1|.|.
CASSLGASSYNEQFF
TGCGCCAGCAGCTTGGGGGCCAGCTCCTACAATGAGCAGTTCTTC
>TRBJ2-6|TRBV6-5|.|.
CASSYSRAGANVLTF
TGTGCCAGCAGTTACTCGAGGGCTGGGGCCAACGTCCTGACTTTC
>TRBJ1-1|TRBV2|TRBD1|.
CASSGDSQNTEAFF
TGTGCCAGCAGTGGGGACAGTCAAAACACTGAAGCTTTCTTT
>TRBJ2-1|TRBV7-2|.|.
CASSLHKSGKQFF
TGTGCCAGCAGCTTACACAAGTCGGGGAAACAGTTCTTC
>TRBJ1-3|TRBV5-1|.|.
CASSKSDSSSGNTIYF
TGCGCCAGCAGCAAATCGGACAGCAGCTCTGGAAACACCATATATTTT
>TRBJ1-2|TRBV5-1|.|.
CASSLGAGTNYGYTF
TGCGCCAGCAGCTTGGGCGCAGGGACTAACTATGGCTACACCTTC
>TRBJ2-7|TRBV30|.|.
CAWSAGHFYEQYF
TGTGCCTGGAGTGCGGGACACTTCTACGAGCAGTACTTC